This TCR beta chain was sequenced in a study of blood T cell repertoires in COVID-19. In the authors' workflow: Nucleated cell counts were estimated from reference gene primer amplification. Method: immunoSEQ multiplex PCR; TCRdb's copy keeps in-frame clones and lacks some. V and J calls and clone size come straight from that table; D and trimming were deduced from the DNA. The sample records some 300,000 clones, approximately 89% being singletons. Which cohort a participant joined came from the clinical history participants gave. The V and J ends lost 1 base and 2 bases, in that order; junction bases with no gene match: 5. There are 16 residues in the CDR3. The germline V gene encodes CDR1 SGHVS and CDR2 FNYEAQ.

Sequencing was performed on PBMCs or T cells enriched from blood (not recorded which). The rearrangement uses TRBV7-6 and TRBJ2-7; 10 positions match TRBD2. This sequence originates from a woman between 50 and 59 years old who had been exposed to COVID-19. CDR3 sequence (DNA): TGTGCCAGCAGCTTAGGGCTAGCGGGGGCCACCTACGAGCAGTACTTC. As protein: CASSLGLAGATYEQYF.